This T cell receptor beta chain was sequenced in a study of early T cells in non-severe SARS-CoV-2 infection. Study background: Sequencing of unsorted whole blood was done on bulk RNA, leaving chains unpaired. Study-wide points: VDJdb matching favored anti-spike CD8 responses, missing private and CD4 specificities.

Trimming removed 0 bases at V and 7 bases at J, with 10 bases between. The germline V gene has CDR1 SGHTA and CDR2 FQGTGA. CDR3 length equals 15 residues. The TCR library protocol attached unique molecular identifiers to the individual cDNA molecules. TCRdb reprocessed the 5' RACE reads via MiXCR and lists one record per CDR3 protein. The profile covers about 87,000 distinct CDR3 sequences, with about 14% appearing a single time and around 5.8% taken by the ten largest. Remarks on this clonotype: Its antigen remains unknown.

The clonotype originates from an adult who was a healthcare worker with PCR-confirmed SARS-CoV-2 infection or an uninfected control (not recorded which). The sample was whole blood. The chain recombines TRBV7-3 with TRBJ1-6, with D hard to call. The chain's CDR3 is CASSLTSSPNSPLHF. In DNA form, the CDR3 reads TGTGCCAGCAGCTTAACGTCCAGTCCCAATTCACCCCTCCACTTT.